The 16 T cell receptor beta chains given below trace back to one sample, sequenced in a study of T cells expressing NK-cell markers (dated by TCRdb to the early 2020s). The library relied on 5' RACE. The data were produced on an Illumina HiSeq 2000. TCRdb reprocessed the reads and assigns one entry to each CDR3 protein sequence, leaving out DNA. The table kept for this sample lists roughly 420,000 distinct CDR3 sequences. Of the sample, 7.3% falls within the top ten clones. Material for sequencing was blood T cells: a sorted CD56 or NKG2C T cell subset, CD4+ or CD8+ T cells, or bulk PBMC T cells (not recorded which). These receptors all stem from a woman aged 18 to 75 in good health.

CDR3 sequence reads: CSATARGLDIQYF. The chain is built from TRBV20-1 and TRBJ2-4; the TCRdb call, TRBD2, lacks DNA for checking. The CDR3 is made up of 13 amino acids. The germline gives CDR1 DFQATT, CDR2 SNEGSKA (reference sequence).

The rearrangement links TRBV27 to TRBJ1-4; TCRdb outputs TRBD1, but without DNA this stays unchecked. The CDR3 extends over 14 amino acids. Germline V gives CDR1 MNHEY, CDR2 SMNVEV (reference sequence). CDR3: CASSLGMSTRKLFF.

The chain recombines TRBV20-1 with TRBJ1-5; the TRBD1 assignment by TCRdb is unverifiable without DNA. Looked up from germline, CDR1 is DFQATT and CDR2 is SNEGSKA (reference sequence). This CDR3 is 16 amino acids long. The CDR3 loop is CSARGPGQGAGQPQHF.

The V and J genes are TRBV3-1 and TRBJ1-1. The germline V gene has CDR1 LGHDT and CDR2 YNNKEL (reference sequence). This CDR3 comprises 13 residues. The CDR3 here is CASSPQGMREAFF.

The chain couples TRBV12-3 or TRBV12-4 to TRBJ2-7; checking the TCRdb D call of TRBD1 is not possible without DNA. The CDR3 length is 14 residues. CDR3 in amino acids: CASSIRDRAHEQYF.

J is TRBJ2-6 and V is TRBV18; TCRdb lists TRBD1, though no DNA is available to test this call. The germline V gene encodes CDR1 KGHSH and CDR2 LQKENI. The CDR3 totals 18 residues. CDR3 region: CASFRDRGYSSGANVLTF.

This sequence joins TRBV7-9 and TRBJ2-1; the TCRdb call, TRBD2, lacks DNA for checking. The CDR3 extends over 16 amino acids. Germline CDR1 is SEHNR and CDR2 is FQNEAQ (reference sequence). This CDR3 reads CASSFVPGLAANEQFF.

The gene calls are TRBV29-1 and TRBJ2-3; without DNA, the TCRdb call of TRBD1 cannot be checked. The CDR3 is 12 amino acids. Germline CDR1 reads SQVTM; CDR2 reads ANQGSEA. CDR3 sequence reads: CSAGTGLHAQYF.

The rearrangement uses TRBV6-5 and TRBJ2-1; TCRdb indicates TRBD1, and absent DNA this call remains unverified. The CDR3 is 16 residues long. CDR1 MNHEY and CDR2 SVGAGI come from the germline V gene. CDR3 sequence reads: CASSYLVWQGADEQFF.

The chain recombines TRBV7-2 with TRBJ1-4; the D gene TCRdb calls, TRBD1, cannot be checked with no DNA. The CDR3 sequence is 17 residues long. The germline V gene encodes CDR1 SGHTA and CDR2 FQGNSA. This CDR3 is CASSLYNPGQGREKLFF. Together with reference TRBV7-2 and TRBJ1-4, the CDR3 gives the full variable domain: GAGVSQSPSNKVTEKGKDVELRCDPISGHTALYWYRQSLGQGLEFLIYFQGNSAPDKSGLPSDRFSAERTGGSVSTLTIQRTQQEDSAVYLCASSLYNPGQGREKLFFGSGTQLSVL.

The rearrangement links TRBV5-1 to TRBJ1-6; without DNA, the TCRdb call of TRBD1 cannot be checked. Germline assignment: CDR1 SGHRS and CDR2 YFSETQ. CDR3 length equals 15 residues. The CDR3 region is CASSETGAGNSPLHF.

V is TRBV15 and J is TRBJ1-5; TCRdb's D call of TRBD1 is untestable without DNA. The length of the CDR3 is 15 residues. In germline, CDR1 is LNHNV, CDR2 YYDKDF (reference sequence). CDR3 loop: CATSKGTVYNQPQHF.

The CDR3 loop is CAITGGGNEQFF. The chain uses TRBV10-3 and TRBJ2-1; TCRdb's D call, TRBD1, is unchecked because there is no DNA. Germline V lookup: CDR1 ENHRY, CDR2 SYGVKD. This CDR3 comprises 12 residues.

The chain joins TRBV5-6 to TRBJ2-2; with no DNA, the TCRdb D assignment of TRBD2 cannot be verified. Germline V CDR1 and CDR2: SGHDT, YYEEEE. There are 14 residues in the CDR3. The CDR3: CASRSSGHTGELFF.

This chain uses TRBV20-1 with TRBJ2-3; TCRdb designates TRBD1, a call that cannot be tested without DNA. This CDR3 spans 15 amino acids. The germline V gene encodes CDR1 DFQATT and CDR2 SNEGSKA (reference sequence). CDR3: CSATIDRVSTDTQYF.

This rearrangement joins TRBV29-1 to TRBJ2-1; TCRdb lists TRBD2, though no DNA is available to test this call. Per the germline V gene, CDR1 is SQVTM and CDR2 is ANQGSEA. This CDR3 has 14 amino acids. The CDR3 sequence: CSVAGTSIGDEQFF.